Following are 20 T cell receptor beta chains from one sample sequenced in a study of blood T cell repertoires in COVID-19. Only in-frame clones appear in the TCRdb table, and some are missing; sequencing was by immunoSEQ multiplex PCR. The repertoire holds 81,000 or so clones, with approximately 86% as singletons. The sequencing sample was made of peripheral blood. All receptors derive from a woman aged 70-85 years with active or convalescent COVID-19.

The table lists this clone with a few counts. V gene TRBV7-2 combines with J gene TRBJ2-1, with a weak D call TRBD2 (6 bases). The germline V gene encodes CDR1 SGHTA and CDR2 FQGNSA. Deletions cut 3 bases from V and 0 bases from J, with 9 bases between. The CDR3 is made up of 15 amino acids. The CDR3 loop is CASSFGGGSYNEQFF. The DNA for the CDR3 is TGTGCCAGCAGCTTCGGGGGAGGCTCCTACAATGAGCAGTTCTTC.

Comments on this clone: Additional DNA sequences in this sample encode the identical CDR3. The rearrangement uses TRBV20-1 and TRBJ1-1; D ambiguous. Germline V gene lookup returns CDR1 DFQATT and CDR2 SNEGSKA (reference sequence). Deletions cut 0 bases from V and 8 bases from J, with 7 bases between. The CDR3 runs to 11 residues. The CDR3 DNA reads as TGCAGTGCTAGAGATCAAACAGAAGCTTTCTTT. Translated: CSARDQTEAFF.

This chain connects TRBV5-1 to TRBJ2-7; 7 bases are a match to TRBD1. V dropped 5 bases and J dropped 2; count of bases not matched to a gene: 4. The CDR3 loop spans 13 amino acids. CDR1 is SGHRS and CDR2 is YFSETQ in the germline V gene. CDR3 sequence: CASRRTGAYEQYF. The CDR3 DNA reads as TGCGCCAGCAGACGGACAGGAGCCTACGAGCAGTACTTC.

This rearrangement joins TRBV7-2 to TRBJ1-1; no firm D call. The CDR3 contains 13 residues. Trimming shortened V by 3 bases and J by 3 bases, and 8 bases separated the two germline ends. CDR1 SGHTA and CDR2 FQGNSA come from the germline V gene. The CDR3 nucleotides are TGTGCCAGCAGCTTTGCCACGGACACTGAAGCTTTCTTT. Translated: CASSFATDTEAFF.

The chain is built from TRBV5-8 and TRBJ1-2; 7 bases are shared with TRBD1. From germline, CDR1 is SGHTS and CDR2 YDEGEE. The CDR3 is 15 amino acids. V lost 4 bases, J lost 4 bases, and 10 bases stayed unmatched. CDR3 loop: CASSRRDRALYGYTF. Here the CDR3 DNA reads TGTGCCAGCAGCCGTAGAGACAGGGCTCTCTATGGCTACACCTTC.

The J gene is TRBJ2-1, the V gene TRBV27; a weak D match, TRBD1 (6 bases). This CDR3 has 15 amino acids. V lost 6 bases, J lost 2 bases, and 14 bases lay in between. Germline-derived CDR1 and CDR2 are MNHEY and SMNVEV (reference sequence). CDR3 loop: CASRAEPGAYNEQFF. The CDR3 bases are TGTGCCAGCAGAGCCGAGCCAGGGGCCTACAATGAGCAGTTCTTC.

The chain recombines TRBV5-8 with TRBJ1-2; no firm D call. CDR3 length: 15 amino acids. CDR1 is SGHTS, CDR2 YDEGEE, per germline. V was clipped by 2 bases and J by 0 bases, with 11 bases between them. The DNA for the CDR3 is TGTGCCAGCAGCTTTCCGGGGTTGGCTAACTATGGCTACACCTTC. As protein: CASSFPGLANYGYTF.

The chain is built from TRBV10-1 and TRBJ1-1; TRBD1 agrees at 9 bases. V lost 4 bases to trimming and J lost 4 bases; unmatched junction nucleotides: 1. The CDR3 totals 13 residues. The germline gives CDR1 WNHNN, CDR2 SYGVQD (reference sequence). The DNA for the CDR3 is TGCGCCAGCAGTGGACAGGGGGGCACTGAAGCTTTCTTT. This translates into CASSGQGGTEAFF.

The chain combines TRBV5-8 with TRBJ2-7; possible D gene TRBD1, 6 bases. Germline V CDR1 and CDR2: SGHTS, YDEGEE. Trimming took off 4 bases at V and 7 bases at J, with 24 bases between the two ends. The CDR3 spans 16 residues. Here the CDR3 DNA reads TGTGCCAGCAGCGCTGCCCGGGACAAGGGGCGGGTGGAGCAGTACTTC. It encodes CASSAARDKGRVEQYF.

The DNA of the CDR3 is TGCAGCGCCGGACAGGGCAACTATGGCTACACCTTC. As protein: CSAGQGNYGYTF. The rearrangement links TRBV29-1 to TRBJ1-2; 8 bases match TRBD1. The CDR3 extends over 12 amino acids. Germline CDR1 is SQVTM and CDR2 is ANQGSEA. Trimming cost V 7 bases and J 2 bases; bases outside gene matches: 3.

The genes are TRBV7-2 and TRBJ2-7, with D possibly matching TRBD1 (6 bases). Germline CDR1 is SGHTA and CDR2 is FQGNSA. The CDR3 is 15 amino acids. Trimming removed 5 bases from V and 6 bases from J, with 20 bases in between. CDR3 bases: TGTGCCAGCAGCCCCCGCGGCGTGGGGGCAGCCGAGCAGTACTTC. This translates into CASSPRGVGAAEQYF.

The chain carries TRBV5-8 and TRBJ2-1; 10 nucleotides agree with TRBD1. The CDR3 spans 15 residues. Germline values: CDR1 SGHTS, CDR2 YDEGEE. V lost 4 bases and J lost 3; bases outside the gene matches: 4. CDR3 loop: CASSQGQGGYNEQFF. CDR3 nucleotides: TGTGCCAGCAGCCAAGGACAGGGGGGCTACAATGAGCAGTTCTTC.

The chain links TRBV19 to TRBJ1-2, with unresolved D. The V gene's germline CDR1 is LNHDA and CDR2 SQIVND (reference sequence). Trimming left V 7 bases short and J 8 bases short, with 20 bases between. The CDR3 covers 14 residues. Written as DNA, the CDR3 is TGTGCCAGTATCATCTCGGCGGCGAGCGTGGGCTACACCTTC. This encodes CASIISAASVGYTF.

This clone was counted a few times. The V and J genes are TRBV5-1 and TRBJ2-1, with D hard to call. The V end lost 3 bases, the J end lost 12 bases, and 16 bases lay between the germline ends. The CDR3 extends over 13 amino acids. CDR1 and CDR2 (germline): SGHRS, YFSETQ. The chain's CDR3 is CASSSYSGRRQFF. CDR3 DNA sequence: TGCGCCAGCAGCTCCTACTCCGGAAGGAGGCAGTTCTTC.

V gene TRBV11-3 combines with J gene TRBJ2-3; weak D call: TRBD1 (5 bases). Germline CDR1 is SGHNT and CDR2 is YENEEA. The length of the CDR3 is 15 residues. Trimming pared 3 bases from V and 0 bases from J, leaving 10 bases between. DNA of the CDR3: TGTGCCAGCAGCTTTGACAGCGAGAGCACAGATACGCAGTATTTT. Translating gives CASSFDSESTDTQYF.

The V gene is TRBV6-5, the J gene TRBJ1-1; no clear D. Trimming removed 8 bases from V and 1 base from J, with 11 bases in between. In germline, CDR1 is MNHEY, CDR2 SVGAGI. This CDR3 has 13 amino acids. The CDR3 nucleotides read TGTGCCAGCGCGGTGGTCAGGAACACTGAAGCTTTCTTT. Protein: CASAVVRNTEAFF.

The chain is built from TRBV6-6 and TRBJ2-3; 8 positions match TRBD2. The trim removed 6 bases at V and 1 base at J, leaving 9 bases unmatched. Germline CDR1 and CDR2: MNHNY and SVGAGI (reference sequence). CDR3 length: 16 residues. The CDR3 loop reads CASRIVAGRGTDTQYF. The CDR3 coding sequence is TGTGCCAGCAGGATAGTAGCGGGGAGAGGCACAGATACGCAGTATTTT.

As regards this clone: The DNA is omitted, as the CDR3 cannot be located on it reliably, and the CDR3 follows TCRdb's listing. The chain couples TRBV12-1 to TRBJ1-3; the D segment call TRBD1 is taken from the table without a DNA check. TRBV12-1 is a known pseudogene. The CDR3 is 16 amino acids long, termini counted. CDR3 amino acids: CASSFVGKGAGNTIYF.

The genes are TRBV28 and TRBJ1-5, with D perhaps matching TRBD1 (5 bases). The CDR3 length is 13 residues. The germline V gene has CDR1 MDHEN and CDR2 SYDVKM. V was shortened by 11 bases and J by 0 bases, with 11 bases between the two germline ends. The CDR3 region has the DNA TGTGCCGTCGGGGGGGATAGCAATCAGCCCCAGCATTTT. Translation: CAVGGDSNQPQHF.

The chain has TRBV7-2 and TRBJ2-7, with TRBD1 matching 9 bases. Germline lookup yields CDR1 SGHTA and CDR2 FQGNSA. The CDR3 runs 16 residues. V trimming: 5 bases; J trimming: 5 bases; junction bases outside the gene matches: 13. CDR3 DNA sequence: TGTGCCAGCAGCCTTATACCGGGACAGGGTATAAACGAGCAGTACTTC. Translated, it gives CASSLIPGQGINEQYF.